This T cell receptor (beta chain) was profiled in a study of blood T cell repertoires in COVID-19. Study details: In each case, the material was cDNA or gDNA derived from T cells, B-cell-depleted T cells, or PBMCs.

Per the original data handling: Reference gene primer amplification gave estimated nucleated cell counts. The table came from immunoSEQ multiplex PCR; TCRdb's copy has only in-frame clones and leaves some out. That table supplies the V and J calls and clone size; D and trimming were determined from the DNA. The sample carries about 340,000 clones, around 80% recorded once. V was clipped by 0 bases and J by 6 bases; unmatched bases: 5. Per the germline V gene, CDR1 is GTSNPN and CDR2 is SVGIG (reference sequence). The CDR3 covers 14 residues. The chain employs TRBV30 and TRBJ2-3; 8 nucleotides agree with TRBD2. The sequence derives from a young man with active or convalescent COVID-19. Specimen: peripheral blood. This CDR3 reads CAWSVTSGRDTQYF. CDR3 nucleotides: TGTGCCTGGAGTGTAACTAGCGGCAGGGATACGCAGTATTTT.